Below, 24 T cell receptor beta chains from the same sample are listed, as sequenced in a study of graft-versus-host responses after intestinal transplantation. These TCRs' antigens remain unknown. Measured with immunoSEQ multiplex PCR; TCRdb has only the in-frame clones, and not every one. The profile shows about 35,000 clones, about 93% of them singletons. The sample here was unstimulated CD8+ T cells sorted from spleen or lymph node cells, taken before transplant. The receptors here all came from a human donor who was the organ donor for an intestinal transplant.

The CDR3, as DNA: TGCGCCAGCAGCCAAGTCCCTCCGGCGGAAAATGAGCAGTTCTTC. Translation: CASSQVPPAENEQFF. V is TRBV4-3 and J is TRBJ2-1; D is undetermined. Between the trimmed V and J ends, which lost 1 base and 7 bases, there was a span of 14 bases. The germline CDR1 and CDR2 sequences are LGHNA and YSLEER. This CDR3 has 15 amino acids.

The chain has TRBV4-1 and TRBJ2-7; D is perhaps TRBD2 (5 bases). Germline CDR1 reads MGHRA; CDR2 reads YSYEKL. V lost 0 bases and J 0 bases, leaving 9 bases between the germline ends. The CDR3 is made up of 15 amino acids. In nucleotides, the CDR3 is TGCGCCAGCAGCCAAGAAGGAGGCAGCTCCTACGAGCAGTACTTC. It yields the protein CASSQEGGSSYEQYF.

The rearrangement uses TRBV4-1 and TRBJ1-5; D is undetermined. Trimming removed 4 bases from V and 4 bases from J, with 8 bases in between. Germline V gene data show CDR1 as MGHRA and CDR2 as YSYEKL. The CDR3 consists of 13 residues. The CDR3 DNA reads TGCGCCAGCAGCCTCTTTTTAAATCAGCCCCAGCATTTT. It yields the protein CASSLFLNQPQHF.

The CDR3: CASSRVRGNTEAFF. The DNA of the CDR3 is TGCGCCAGCAGCCGGGTCAGGGGGAACACTGAAGCTTTCTTT. This rearrangement joins TRBV4-3 to TRBJ1-1; D is possibly TRBD1 (6 bases). The V gene lost 4 bases and the J gene lost 1 base, with 10 bases spanning the gap. Germline V CDR1 and CDR2: LGHNA, YSLEER. There are 14 residues in the CDR3.

The gene calls are TRBV4-1 and TRBJ2-3, with D perhaps TRBD1 or TRBD2 (6 bases each). V lost 8 bases to trimming and J lost 2 bases, with 26 bases between them. Germline assignment: CDR1 MGHRA and CDR2 YSYEKL. CDR3 length: 18 amino acids. The CDR3 nucleotides are TGCGCCAGCGGCCCCCCCGGGGGCAGGGCCGATCACACAGATACGCAGTATTTT. This translates into CASGPPGGRADHTDTQYF.

The gene calls are TRBV7-6 and TRBJ2-7; TRBD1 matches 9 bases. Germline values: CDR1 SGHVS, CDR2 FNYEAQ. The CDR3 spans 17 residues. V dropped 3 bases and J dropped 0; count of bases not matched to a gene: 9. The CDR3 spells CASSLQTGGQNSYEQYF. CDR3 in DNA: TGTGCCAGCAGCTTGCAAACAGGGGGCCAAAACTCCTACGAGCAGTACTTC.

The V call is TRBV29-1, the J call TRBJ2-1; 13 bases are a match to TRBD2. Germline loops: CDR1 SQVTM, CDR2 ANQGSEA. This CDR3 has 14 residues. With V trimmed by 3 bases and J by 10 bases, 6 bases remained unmatched. The CDR3 bases are TGCAGCGTTGATGGACTAGCGGGAGTGGAAGAGCAGTTCTTC. Its protein product is CSVDGLAGVEEQFF.

V usage is TRBV4-1 and J usage is TRBJ2-1; D gene uncertain. V shed 0 bases and J shed 0 bases, with 9 bases lying between them. CDR1 MGHRA and CDR2 YSYEKL come from the germline V gene. The CDR3 loop spans 16 amino acids. CDR3 sequence: CASSQDRLLSYNEQFF. CDR3 sequence (DNA): TGCGCCAGCAGCCAAGATCGACTCCTCTCCTACAATGAGCAGTTCTTC.

The V and J genes are TRBV5-1 and TRBJ2-7; 14 bases agree with TRBD2. The germline V gene encodes CDR1 SGHRS and CDR2 YFSETQ. This CDR3 has 16 residues. Germline trimming cut 4 bases from V and 5 bases from J; bases unmatched to any gene: 8. The CDR3 coding sequence is TGCGCCAGCAGCCAGGGGACTAGCGGGAGATCCCACGAGCAGTACTTC. Its translation: CASSQGTSGRSHEQYF.

The CDR3 reads CASSLSLNQPQHF. For the CDR3, the DNA is TGTGCCAGCAGTTTATCTCTCAATCAGCCCCAGCATTTT. The rearrangement uses TRBV27 and TRBJ1-5; no definite D call. V gave up 0 bases and J gave up 3 bases, with 3 bases separating them. The CDR3 loop spans 13 amino acids. Germline CDR1 MNHEY, CDR2 SMNVEV (reference sequence).

The V gene is TRBV10-3, the J gene TRBJ2-7; D is undetermined. The length of the CDR3 is 14 residues. The germline gives CDR1 ENHRY, CDR2 SYGVKD. V was pared by 1 base and J by 2 bases, with 9 bases between. CDR3 region: CAISELVGTYEQYF. CDR3 coding DNA: TGTGCCATCAGTGAGTTGGTAGGTACCTACGAGCAGTACTTC.

This sequence joins TRBV25-1 and TRBJ2-5, with D possibly being TRBD1 (6 bases). The germline V gene encodes CDR1 MGHDK and CDR2 SYGVNS. Trimming removed 2 bases at V and 4 bases at J, with 20 bases between. This CDR3 has 17 residues. CDR3 loop: CASSEGIYREDRETQYF. CDR3 DNA: TGTGCCAGCAGTGAAGGAATTTACCGAGAGGACAGAGAGACCCAGTACTTC. The complete variable domain, with remaining parts taken from reference TRBV25-1 and TRBJ2-5, reads EADIYQTPRYLVIGTGKKITLECSQTMGHDKMYWYQQDPGMELHLIHYSYGVNSTEKGDLSSESTVSRIRTEHFPLTLESARPSHTSQYLCASSEGIYREDRETQYFGPGTRLLVL.

The chain uses TRBV29-1 and TRBJ1-1, with D hard to call. V lost 5 bases, J lost 4 bases, and 8 bases lay in between. Germline values: CDR1 SQVTM, CDR2 ANQGSEA. The length of the CDR3 is 11 residues. The CDR3, as DNA: TGCAGCGTTCTTCGGATCACTGAAGCTTTCTTT. The encoded protein is CSVLRITEAFF.

J is TRBJ2-7 and V is TRBV4-3; 8 nucleotides line up with TRBD2. The length of the CDR3 is 13 residues. Trimming removed 4 bases from V and 2 bases from J; junction bases left unmatched: 1. Germline loops: CDR1 LGHNA, CDR2 YSLEER. CDR3 sequence (DNA): TGCGCCAGCAGCCCGGGACTAGCCTACGAGCAGTACTTC. It specifies CASSPGLAYEQYF.

The chain couples TRBV7-9 to TRBJ2-1, with D hard to call. The CDR3 loop spans 17 amino acids. V gave up 3 bases and J gave up 0 bases, with 15 bases separating them. Germline values: CDR1 SEHNR, CDR2 FQNEAQ (reference sequence). CDR3 bases: TGTGCCAGCAGCTTTCCAACAAAACTAAGCTCCTACAATGAGCAGTTCTTC. Amino acids: CASSFPTKLSSYNEQFF.

This sequence joins TRBV27 and TRBJ2-7, with D hard to call. V was pared by 2 bases and J by 3 bases, with 11 bases between. The CDR3 is 14 amino acids. Germline CDR1 and CDR2: MNHEY and SMNVEV (reference sequence). The CDR3 DNA reads as TGTGCCAGCAGTTTAATTCCAGGTAACTACGAGCAGTACTTC. Translation: CASSLIPGNYEQYF.

The chain joins TRBV19 to TRBJ1-2; D is unresolved. Trimming cost V 2 bases and J 2 bases, with 6 bases left between them. The CDR3 runs 13 residues. The germline CDR1 and CDR2 sequences are LNHDA and SQIVND (reference sequence). CDR3 sequence: CASSINSNYGYTF. The DNA of the CDR3 is TGTGCCAGTAGTATAAACAGCAACTATGGCTACACCTTC. Together with reference TRBV19 and TRBJ1-2, the CDR3 gives the full variable domain: DGGITQSPKYLFRKEGQNVTLSCEQNLNHDAMYWYRQDPGQGLRLIYYSQIVNDFQKGDIAEGYSVSREKKESFPLTVTSAQKNPTAFYLCASSINSNYGYTFGSGTRLTVV.

This clone is a singleton in its sample. The chain is built from TRBV9 and TRBJ2-2; 12 bases are shared with TRBD1. From germline, CDR1 is SGDLS and CDR2 YYNGEE. The CDR3 totals 19 residues. Unmatched junction bases numbered 10, after V lost 3 bases and J lost 1 base. For the CDR3, the DNA is TGTGCCAGCAGCGCACTCCCGGGACAGGGGGCAATGAACACCGGGGAGCTGTTTTTT. Translating gives CASSALPGQGAMNTGELFF.

The chain carries TRBV6-5 and TRBJ2-3, with TRBD2 identical over 9 bases. V trimming: 4 bases; J trimming: 0 bases; junction bases outside the gene matches: 2. Germline CDR1 and CDR2: MNHEY and SVGAGI. The CDR3 runs to 15 residues. CDR3 DNA: TGTGCCAGCAGTTTGACTAGCGGCAGCACAGATACGCAGTATTTT. It specifies CASSLTSGSTDTQYF.

The chain links TRBV11-2 to TRBJ2-2, with D perhaps TRBD1 (6 bases). Looked up from germline, CDR1 is SGHAT and CDR2 is FQNNGV. V lost 1 base and J lost 5, with 17 bases in between. The CDR3 has 17 amino acids. The DNA for the CDR3 is TGTGCCAGCAGCTTAGTTTCCCCAGGGGTTGAGACCGGGGAGCTGTTTTTT. Protein product: CASSLVSPGVETGELFF.

The V and J genes are TRBV19 and TRBJ1-1; the D gene is possibly TRBD1 (5 bases). Germline CDR1 LNHDA, CDR2 SQIVND (reference sequence). The ends were cut back, 5 bases at V and 2 bases at J, with 9 bases in the middle. CDR3 length: 13 amino acids. CDR3 DNA sequence: TGTGCCAGTAGTTTCCAGGGTAACACTGAAGCTTTCTTT. It yields the protein CASSFQGNTEAFF.

This clone was detected once. The rearrangement links TRBV4-1 to TRBJ2-3; the match to TRBD2 covers 9 bases. CDR3 length equals 14 residues. The V and J ends lost 7 bases and 3 bases, in that order; junction bases with no gene match: 5. The germline gives CDR1 MGHRA, CDR2 YSYEKL. CDR3 nucleotide sequence: TGCGCCAGCAAAGCGGGAGGCGGTACAGATACGCAGTATTTT. This sequence encodes CASKAGGGTDTQYF.

V and J are TRBV27 and TRBJ2-7, with D uncertain. V lost 0 bases and J 1 base, leaving 10 bases between the germline ends. There are 15 residues in the CDR3. Germline values: CDR1 MNHEY, CDR2 SMNVEV (reference sequence). CDR3 DNA sequence: TGTGCCAGCAGTTTATCCCCGAGTGGGTCCTACGAGCAGTACTTC. It codes for CASSLSPSGSYEQYF.

This chain links TRBV19 with TRBJ2-1, with 9 positions matching TRBD2. The CDR3 covers 16 residues. J lost 4 bases, V lost 3 bases, and 7 bases had no gene match. Germline CDR1 is LNHDA and CDR2 is SQIVND (reference sequence). CDR3 coding DNA: TGTGCCAGTAGTATCCTAGCGGGATCGCGGTACAATGAGCAGTTCTTC. It yields the protein CASSILAGSRYNEQFF.